This passage covers 13 T cell receptor beta chains from one sample sequenced in a study of blood T cell repertoires in COVID-19 (dated by TCRdb to about 2020). To prepare the library, the immunoSEQ multiplex PCR assay was applied. Sourced from immuneACCESS, this table was stored by TCRdb with only in-frame sequences that have V and J called. A share of the clones is absent; for the studies checked, an unresolved V gene accounts for under half, and the remainder has no known explanation. This sample gives around 160,000 clones in total; just under 80% of them show up just once. The ten largest clones add up to approximately 13% of the sample. Sequenced input: peripheral blood. These receptors came from a woman over 75 with acute or convalescent COVID-19.

The chain carries TRBV2 and TRBJ2-7; D unclear. V lost 6 bases to trimming and J lost 1 base, with 10 bases between them. The CDR3 runs 13 residues. CDR1 is SNHLY and CDR2 is FYNNEI in the germline V gene. Written as DNA, the CDR3 is TGTGCCAGCAGCCTACAGCTATCCTACGAGCAGTACTTC. Translation: CASSLQLSYEQYF. The variable domain in full, completed from reference TRBV2 and TRBJ2-7, reads EPEVTQTPSHQVTQMGQEVILRCVPISNHLYFYWYRQILGQKVEFLVSFYNNEISEKSEIFDDQFSVERPDGSNFTLKIRSTKLEDSAMYFCASSLQLSYEQYFGPGTRLTVT.

The V call is TRBV6-6, the J call TRBJ1-1; D may be TRBD1 (5 bases). Trimming shortened V by 8 bases and J by 7 bases, and 11 bases separated the two germline ends. There are 11 residues in the CDR3. CDR1 is MNHNY and CDR2 is SVGAGI in the germline V gene (reference sequence). As DNA, the CDR3 is TGTGCCAGCGGTCGGACAAATGAAGCTTTCTTT. It codes for CASGRTNEAFF.

This sequence joins TRBV6-2 or TRBV6-3 and TRBJ1-5, with TRBD1 as a possible D gene (6 bases). Between the trimmed V and J ends, which lost 2 bases and 5 bases, there was a span of 10 bases. Germline assignment: CDR1 MNHEY and CDR2 SVGEGT. The CDR3 is 14 residues long. This CDR3 is CASSYLRTDQPQHF. CDR3 coding DNA: TGTGCCAGCAGTTACCTCCGGACAGATCAGCCCCAGCATTTT.

The rearrangement joins TRBV6-5 to TRBJ1-2; a weak D match, TRBD1 (5 bases). Trimming took 4 bases from V and 5 from J, leaving 8 bases between them. Germline V CDR1 and CDR2: MNHEY, SVGAGI. The CDR3 length is 12 residues. The CDR3 here is CASSSDRYGYTF. The DNA for the CDR3 is TGTGCCAGCAGTTCCGACAGATATGGCTACACCTTC.

This clone was detected a few times. The chain employs TRBV5-4 and TRBJ1-1; D gene unclear. CDR3 length equals 15 residues. Trimming cost V 5 bases and J 1 base, with 15 bases left between them. CDR1 is SGHNT and CDR2 is YYREEE in the germline V gene (reference sequence). CDR3 bases: TGTGCCAGCAGTTCTGAGGAGGGTTGGAACACTGAAGCTTTCTTT. The encoded protein is CASSSEEGWNTEAFF.

J is TRBJ2-7 and V is TRBV13; TRBD1 matches 7 bases. The length of the CDR3 is 14 residues. J was trimmed by 2 bases and V by 5 bases; bases with no gene match: 6. Per the germline V gene, CDR1 is PRHDT and CDR2 is FYEKMQ (reference sequence). The CDR3 loop reads CASSRQGTAYEQYF. The CDR3 DNA reads TGTGCCAGCAGCCGCCAAGGGACAGCCTACGAGCAGTACTTC.

This chain links TRBV28 with TRBJ2-7, with D possibly TRBD2 on 6 matching bases. Germline V lookup: CDR1 MDHEN, CDR2 SYDVKM. This CDR3 has 14 amino acids. V shed 6 bases and J shed 4 bases, with 16 bases lying between them. CDR3 bases: TGTGCCAGCAGCCGGGGGACGGCAGATTACGAGCAGTACTTC. As protein: CASSRGTADYEQYF.

In this sample, this clone turned up once. The chain employs TRBV11-2 and TRBJ1-2, with D perhaps TRBD1 (6 bases). Looked up from germline, CDR1 is SGHAT and CDR2 is FQNNGV. The CDR3 has 13 amino acids. V lost 4 bases, J lost 3 bases, and 9 bases lay in between. The CDR3 here is CASSWTADYGYTF. The CDR3 DNA sequence: TGTGCCAGCAGCTGGACAGCGGACTATGGCTACACCTTC.

This chain uses TRBV10-3 with TRBJ2-7; 10 bases are shared with TRBD1. Trimming removed 0 bases from V and 9 bases from J; junction bases left unmatched: 8. From germline, CDR1 is ENHRY and CDR2 SYGVKD. The CDR3 length is 15 residues. The CDR3, as DNA: TGTGCCATCAGTGAGTCCACGGGACAGGGGAGGAGGCAGTACTTC. Protein: CAISESTGQGRRQYF.

This rearrangement joins TRBV28 to TRBJ1-2; D gene unclear. Trimming removed 3 bases from V and 2 bases from J, with 7 bases in between. The germline gives CDR1 MDHEN, CDR2 SYDVKM. The CDR3 extends over 13 amino acids. CDR3 DNA: TGTGCCAGCAGTTTGACTTCGAACTATGGCTACACCTTC. Translated: CASSLTSNYGYTF.

The chain recombines TRBV11-2 with TRBJ2-7; a weak D match, TRBD1 (7 bases). The CDR3 totals 17 residues. Germline V lookup: CDR1 SGHAT, CDR2 FQNNGV. V lost 3 bases and J lost 4, with 22 bases in between. In DNA, the CDR3 is TGTGCCAGCAGCTTTTCCGGAGGGGGACAGCCTCAATACGAGCAGTACTTC. Protein product: CASSFSGGGQPQYEQYF. Looking up the rest from reference TRBV11-2 and TRBJ2-7 gives the full variable domain: EAGVAQSPRYKIIEKRQSVAFWCNPISGHATLYWYQQILGQGPKLLIQFQNNGVVDDSQLPKDRFSAERLKGVDSTLKIQPAKLEDSAVYLCASSFSGGGQPQYEQYFGPGTRLTVT.

The V and J genes are TRBV6-4 and TRBJ2-1; TRBD2 matches 9 bases. The germline V gene has CDR1 MRHNA and CDR2 SNTAGT. The CDR3 has 16 amino acids. J was trimmed by 4 bases and V by 3 bases; bases with no gene match: 7. In DNA form, the CDR3 reads TGTGCCAGCAGTGAGTTTCAGCTAGCGGGATACAATGAGCAGTTCTTC. Its protein is CASSEFQLAGYNEQFF.

This clone has a single count. The chain has TRBV7-9 and TRBJ2-7; TRBD1 is a possible D gene (5 bases). Germline-derived CDR1 and CDR2 are SEHNR and FQNEAQ (reference sequence). V was pared by 0 bases and J by 2 bases, with 14 bases between. The CDR3 length is 16 residues. The CDR3 loop reads CASSLATAVQPYEQYF. The CDR3, as DNA: TGTGCCAGCAGCTTAGCGACAGCCGTGCAACCCTACGAGCAGTACTTC.